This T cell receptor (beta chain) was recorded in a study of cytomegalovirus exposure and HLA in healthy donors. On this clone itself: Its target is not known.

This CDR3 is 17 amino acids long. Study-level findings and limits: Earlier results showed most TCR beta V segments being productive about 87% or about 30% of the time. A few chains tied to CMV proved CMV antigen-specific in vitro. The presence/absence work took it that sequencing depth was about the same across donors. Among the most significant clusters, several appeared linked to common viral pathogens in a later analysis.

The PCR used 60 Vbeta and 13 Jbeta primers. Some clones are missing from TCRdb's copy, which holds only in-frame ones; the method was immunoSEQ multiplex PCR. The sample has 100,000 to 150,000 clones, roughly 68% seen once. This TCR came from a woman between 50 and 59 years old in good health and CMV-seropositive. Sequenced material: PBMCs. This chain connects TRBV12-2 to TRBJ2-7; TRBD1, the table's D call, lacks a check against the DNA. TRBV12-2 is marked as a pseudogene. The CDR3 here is CASRLGGGTVFRNEQYF. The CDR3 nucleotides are TGTGCAAGTCGCTTAGGAGGGGGGACAGTATTTCGAAACGAGCAGTACTTC.